The TCR beta chain described here comes from a study of CD8 T cells in Susac syndrome. The CDR3 runs 14 residues. In germline, CDR1 is SGDLS, CDR2 YYNGEE. Losses at the gene ends were 3 bases for V and 7 bases for J; bases not matched to a gene: 7. The authors reverse transcribed about 0.5 to 1 ug RNA with random hexamers. TCRdb redid the calling of the immunoSEQ multiplex PCR reads with MiXCR, one entry per CDR3 protein. The table records around 300,000 distinct CDR3 sequences, around 92% of them present only once. Sequencing used CD4+ T cells from PBMCs. This TCR was sampled from a human donor with multiple sclerosis. The chain combines TRBV9 with TRBJ1-5; 7 nucleotides match TRBD1. This CDR3 reads CASSATGREQPQHF. CDR3 sequence (DNA): TGTGCCAGCAGCGCGACAGGGAGAGAACAGCCCCAGCATTTT. Combining the CDR3 with reference TRBV9 and TRBJ1-5 gives the whole variable domain DSGVTQTPKHLITATGQRVTLRCSPRSGDLSVYWYQQSLDQGLQFLIQYYNGEERAKGNILERFSAQQFPDLHSELNLSSLELGDSALYFCASSATGREQPQHFGDGTRLSIL.